This T cell receptor beta chain was recovered during a study of cytomegalovirus exposure and HLA in healthy donors. Looked up from germline, CDR1 is SGHDT and CDR2 is YYEEEE. The CDR3 consists of 13 residues. Deletions cut 0 bases from V and 1 base from J, with 4 bases between. The method was immunoSEQ multiplex PCR; TCRdb's version includes in-frame clones alone and lacks a portion of them. The sample lists over 150,000 clones, roughly 96% seen once, with about 0.89% in the top ten. Sequencing input: PBMCs. The clonotype originates from a woman between 18 and 30 years old in good health and CMV-seronegative. The rearrangement links TRBV5-6 to TRBJ1-1; D is uncertain. CDR3 DNA: TGTGCCAGCAGCTTGGTTAGGAACACTGAAGCTTTCTTT. Translation gives CASSLVRNTEAFF.